What follows are 21 T cell receptor beta chains derived from one specimen sequenced in a study of T cell clonality in common variable immunodeficiency. The method was immunoSEQ multiplex PCR; TCRdb's version includes in-frame clones alone and lacks a portion of them. The sample includes about 45,000 clones, none of them occurring once. The sample comprised peripheral blood mononuclear cells. The receptors derive from a person aged 18 to 75 in good health.

In its sample, this clone was seen many times. Read sequence stops 3 residues before the CDR3 end, and the germline J gene provides the missing end. The chain combines TRBV6-4 with TRBJ2-1; TRBD2 agrees at 11 bases. Per germline, CDR1 MRHNA and CDR2 SNTAGT. Losses at the gene ends were 2 bases for V and 6 bases for J; bases not matched to a gene: 0. The CDR3 is 14 residues long. CDR3 bases read: TGTGCCAGCAGTGACCTAGCGGGAGGCAATGAG. Translated: CASSDLAGGNE. The whole CDR3 region reads CASSDLAGGNEQFF.

This clone showed up many times. The CDR3 is cut off 3 residues early in the read; its end comes from the germline J gene. This chain connects TRBV20-1 to TRBJ2-3, with TRBD2 matching over 7 bases. With V trimmed by 6 bases and J by 4 bases, 13 bases remained unmatched. Per the germline V gene, CDR1 is DFQATT and CDR2 is SNEGSKA (reference sequence). This CDR3 is 15 amino acids long. The covered CDR3 bases are TGCAGTGCAAAGACGGTAGCGGGTGACGCAGATACG. Protein: CSAKTVAGDADT. The complete CDR3 protein is CSAKTVAGDADTQYF.

This clone was recorded many times. Sequencing ends 3 residues short of the CDR3 end; the germline J gene provides the rest. This chain uses TRBV4-1 with TRBJ1-4; 10 bases map to TRBD1. This CDR3 has 15 residues. Germline values: CDR1 MGHRA, CDR2 YSYEKL. The V segment lost 4 bases and the J segment 8 bases; nucleotides outside the gene matches: 7. The CDR3 sequence is CASSPGTGDREKLFF. CDR3 DNA, as far as it was read: TGCGCCAGCAGCCCCGGGACAGGGGATAGAGAAAAA.

There are many counts of this clone. The CDR3 extends 3 residues past the end of the read, so its final part is completed from the germline J gene. The V gene is TRBV7-8, the J gene TRBJ1-6; TRBD1 might be the D (5 bases). Per the germline V gene, CDR1 is SGHVS and CDR2 is FQNEAQ. With 2 bases removed from V and 9 bases from J, the gap between germline ends came to 14 bases. The CDR3 runs 15 residues. The CDR3 bases that were read are TGTGCCAGCAGCTTATCTGGCAGGGTAGCTTCACCC. Amino acids: CASSLSGRVASP. From start to end, the CDR3 is CASSLSGRVASPLHF.

This clone has at least ten counts. The read falls 3 residues short of the CDR3 end, and the missing part is taken from the germline J gene. The chain couples TRBV20-1 to TRBJ2-7; D may match TRBD1 or TRBD2 (6 bases each). Germline V CDR1 and CDR2: DFQATT, SNEGSKA (reference sequence). V was cut by 0 bases and J by 0 bases, with 12 bases left in between. The CDR3 consists of 15 residues. CDR3: CSARDLGGGSYEQYF. CDR3 DNA, as far as it was read: TGCAGTGCTAGAGATCTAGGGGGAGGCTCCTACGAG.

This clone was seen ten or more times. With the read ending 3 residues before the CDR3 end, the germline J gene is used to fill in that end. This chain joins TRBV29-1 and TRBJ2-7; TRBD1 matches 7 bases. The germline V gene encodes CDR1 SQVTM and CDR2 ANQGSEA. V shed 6 bases and J 3 bases; nucleotides not matched to a gene: 5. The CDR3 has 12 residues. The CDR3 DNA, read in part, is TGCAGCGTCAGACAGGGTAACTACGAG. Translating it yields CSVRQGNYE. The full CDR3 protein reads CSVRQGNYEQYF.

At least ten counts were recorded for this clone. The read comes to an end 3 residues before the CDR3 does, leaving the germline J gene to fill in the end. The chain recombines TRBV4-1 with TRBJ2-1; 9 positions match TRBD2. The J segment lost 0 bases and the V segment lost 2 bases, leaving 5 bases of the junction unmatched. Per germline, CDR1 MGHRA and CDR2 YSYEKL. This CDR3 has 17 residues. The CDR3 region is CASSQPTSGSSYNEQFF. The CDR3 DNA, read in part, is TGCGCCAGCAGCCAACCGACTAGCGGTAGCTCCTACAATGAG.

This clone was observed at least ten times. The DNA ends 3 residues before the CDR3 does, and the rest of the CDR3 is filled in from the germline J gene. V is TRBV11-2 and J is TRBJ1-5; 9 bases are shared with TRBD1. Per germline, CDR1 SGHAT and CDR2 FQNNGV. The CDR3 is made up of 15 amino acids. Unmatched junction bases numbered 5, after V lost 1 base and J lost 7 bases. CDR3 sequence: CASSLGQGVGQPQHF. CDR3 DNA (partial): TGTGCCAGCAGCTTAGGACAGGGGGTAGGCCAGCCC. The variable domain in full, completed from reference TRBV11-2 and TRBJ1-5, reads EAGVAQSPRYKIIEKRQSVAFWCNPISGHATLYWYQQILGQGPKLLIQFQNNGVVDDSQLPKDRFSAERLKGVDSTLKIQPAKLEDSAVYLCASSLGQGVGQPQHFGDGTRLSIL.

This clone was detected many times. The read comes to an end 3 residues before the CDR3 does, leaving the germline J gene to fill in the end. The chain combines TRBV5-5 with TRBJ1-2; 8 nucleotides align to TRBD1. The V gene end was trimmed by 0 bases and the J gene end by 4 bases; junction bases not matched to a gene: 5. Germline CDR1 SGHKS, CDR2 YYEKEE (reference sequence). The CDR3 extends over 15 amino acids. Partial CDR3 DNA: TGTGCCAGCAGCTTGGGGCAGGGGGCTCTCTATGGC. It translates to CASSLGQGALYG. The CDR3 in full is CASSLGQGALYGYTF. The complete variable domain, with remaining parts taken from reference TRBV5-5 and TRBJ1-2, reads DAGVTQSPTHLIKTRGQQVTLRCSPISGHKSVSWYQQVLGQGPQFIFQYYEKEERGRGNFPDRFSARQFPNYSSELNVNALLLGDSALYLCASSLGQGALYGYTFGSGTRLTVV.

Many counts were recorded for this clone. With the read ending 3 residues before the CDR3 end, the germline J gene is used to fill in that end. This rearrangement joins TRBV5-5 to TRBJ2-1; 9 bases map to TRBD1. V lost 4 bases to trimming and J lost 9 bases; unmatched junction nucleotides: 11. Germline V CDR1 and CDR2: SGHKS, YYEKEE (reference sequence). This CDR3 spans 15 amino acids. The CDR3 bases that were read are TGTGCCAGCAGCAGCGGGACAGGGTCAATTAGTGAG. This translates into CASSSGTGSISE. The complete CDR3 protein is CASSSGTGSISEQFF. Looking up the rest from reference TRBV5-5 and TRBJ2-1 gives the full variable domain: DAGVTQSPTHLIKTRGQQVTLRCSPISGHKSVSWYQQVLGQGPQFIFQYYEKEERGRGNFPDRFSARQFPNYSSELNVNALLLGDSALYLCASSSGTGSISEQFFGPGTRLTVL.

This clone was detected ten times or more. The junction does not match germline at one end; this may be a read error. The read ends 3 residues before the CDR3 terminus; that terminus is restored from the germline J gene. V gene TRBV10-3 combines with J gene TRBJ1-2; 8 nucleotides match TRBD1. Germline V gene sequence: CDR1 ENHRY, CDR2 SYGVKD. The CDR3 length is 13 residues. The CDR3 region is CAIGEDREYGYTF. Incomplete CDR3 DNA: TGTGCCATCGGTGAGGACAGGGAGTATGGC.

This clone was counted many times. With the read ending 3 residues before the CDR3 end, the germline J gene is used to fill in that end. The V gene is TRBV6-1, the J gene TRBJ2-7; 10 bases line up with TRBD1. This CDR3 contains 15 residues. V gave up 4 bases and J gave up 5 bases; unmatched junction bases: 8. CDR1 is MNHNS, CDR2 SASEGT, per germline. The part of the CDR3 DNA that was read is TGTGCCAGCAGTGGGGGGGGGACAGGGGATAACGAG. Translated: CASSGGGTGDNE. The whole CDR3 region reads CASSGGGTGDNEQYF.

Ten or more counts support this clone. From the germline J gene comes the end of the CDR3, since the read stops 3 residues before it. The chain links TRBV20-1 to TRBJ1-2, with 7 nucleotides matching TRBD1. The CDR3 is 13 amino acids. CDR1 is DFQATT and CDR2 is SNEGSKA in the germline V gene (reference sequence). V gave up 1 base and J gave up 7 bases; unmatched junction bases: 6. The CDR3 spells CSARVRQGPGYTF. The part of the CDR3 DNA that was read is TGCAGTGCTAGAGTCAGACAGGGTCCTGGC.

This clone appeared many times. The read ends 3 residues before the CDR3 terminus; that terminus is restored from the germline J gene. V and J are TRBV4-1 and TRBJ1-1; no reliable D call. This CDR3 is built from 16 residues. V was shortened by 0 bases and J by 6 bases, with 17 bases between the two germline ends. Germline values: CDR1 MGHRA, CDR2 YSYEKL. This CDR3 reads CASSQDTRLSFSEAFF. The sequenced part of the CDR3 DNA is TGCGCCAGCAGCCAAGATACGCGATTGAGTTTCTCTGAA.

This clone was recorded many times. CDR3 DNA (partial): TGTGCCAGCAGTGAAATACTAGCGGATAACAAAAACATT. Amino acids: CASSEILADNKNI. The full-length CDR3 reads as CASSEILADNKNIQYF. The chain joins TRBV2 to TRBJ2-4; 8 positions match TRBD2. Read data end 3 residues before the CDR3 end; the end is taken from the germline J gene. Trimming at V came to 2 bases and at J to 3 bases, leaving 6 bases not matched to a gene. Per the germline V gene, CDR1 is SNHLY and CDR2 is FYNNEI. CDR3 length: 16 residues.

A remark on this clone: The CDR3 is cut off 3 residues early in the read; its end comes from the germline J gene. The V call is TRBV2, the J call TRBJ1-5; maybe TRBD1 (5 bases). V lost 6 bases and J 0 bases, leaving 9 bases between the germline ends. Germline CDR1 and CDR2: SNHLY and FYNNEI. CDR3 length equals 14 residues. Incomplete CDR3 DNA: TGTGCCAGCAGCGGACAACATAGCAATCAGCCC. Translated, it gives CASSGQHSNQP. The entire CDR3 is CASSGQHSNQPQHF. The complete variable domain, with remaining parts taken from reference TRBV2 and TRBJ1-5, reads EPEVTQTPSHQVTQMGQEVILRCVPISNHLYFYWYRQILGQKVEFLVSFYNNEISEKSEIFDDQFSVERPDGSNFTLKIRSTKLEDSAMYFCASSGQHSNQPQHFGDGTRLSIL.

The sample holds many counts of this clone. Read coverage stops 3 residues before the CDR3 terminus; the germline J gene supplies the remainder. V gene TRBV18 combines with J gene TRBJ1-2; unclear D gene. The CDR3 contains 14 residues. V lost 2 bases and J lost 4, with 11 bases in between. Germline V CDR1 and CDR2: KGHSH, LQKENI. The CDR3 bases that were read are TGTGCCAGCTCACCAAATCCCTCCCCCTATGGC. Translated, it gives CASSPNPSPYG. The CDR3 in full is CASSPNPSPYGYTF.

This clone was recorded at least ten times. The read terminates 3 residues before the CDR3 end, so the remaining end is supplied by the germline J gene. The rearrangement joins TRBV4-1 to TRBJ1-5; 10 nucleotides agree with TRBD1. V lost 4 bases, J lost 5 bases, and 5 bases stayed unmatched. Germline lookup yields CDR1 MGHRA and CDR2 YSYEKL. This CDR3 contains 15 residues. CDR3 DNA, as far as it was read: TGCGCCAGCAGCCGCCGGGACAGGGGCGATCAGCCC. Residues: CASSRRDRGDQP. The entire CDR3 reads CASSRRDRGDQPQHF.

This clone has at least ten counts. The CDR3 goes on 3 residues after the read ends, and that part is filled in from the germline J gene. The J gene is TRBJ1-5, the V gene TRBV19; possibly TRBD1 for D (6 bases). V was cut by 3 bases and J by 0 bases, with 9 bases left in between. The CDR3 sequence is 15 residues long. CDR1 is LNHDA and CDR2 is SQIVND in the germline V gene (reference sequence). The sequenced CDR3 bases are TGTGCCAGTAGTATCCGACAGGCTAGCAATCAGCCC. Amino acid sequence: CASSIRQASNQP. The complete CDR3 reads CASSIRQASNQPQHF. The complete variable domain, with remaining parts taken from reference TRBV19 and TRBJ1-5, reads DGGITQSPKYLFRKEGQNVTLSCEQNLNHDAMYWYRQDPGQGLRLIYYSQIVNDFQKGDIAEGYSVSREKKESFPLTVTSAQKNPTAFYLCASSIRQASNQPQHFGDGTRLSIL.

Ten or more counts support this clone. Read coverage stops 3 residues before the CDR3 terminus; the germline J gene supplies the remainder. V and J are TRBV3-1 (or the pseudogene TRBV3-2) and TRBJ2-1, with TRBD2 matching 11 bases. V gave up 6 bases and J gave up 6 bases; unmatched junction bases: 1. The CDR3 is 13 amino acids. In germline, CDR1 is LGHDT, CDR2 YNNKEL (reference sequence). The covered CDR3 bases are TGTGCCAGCAGACTAGCGGGAGTCAATGAG. Translating it yields CASRLAGVNE. The complete CDR3 reads CASRLAGVNEQFF.

This clone was observed at least ten times. Read sequence stops 3 residues before the CDR3 end, and the germline J gene provides the missing end. This sequence joins TRBV12-5 and TRBJ1-5; 7 nucleotides agree with TRBD1. Germline loops: CDR1 LGHNT, CDR2 FRNRAP. V lost 0 bases, J lost 5 bases, and 10 bases stayed unmatched. CDR3 length: 17 residues. This CDR3 is CASGLVVTQGSDQPQHF. The part of the CDR3 DNA that was read is TGTGCTAGTGGTTTGGTAGTCACACAGGGGTCTGATCAGCCC. Supplemented by reference TRBV12-5 and TRBJ1-5, the full variable domain reads DARVTQTPRHKVTEMGQEVTMRCQPILGHNTVFWYRQTMMQGLELLAYFRNRAPLDDSGMPKDRFSAEMPDATLATLKIQPSEPRDSAVYFCASGLVVTQGSDQPQHFGDGTRLSIL.